This TCR beta chain was documented in a study of shared clonotypes between healthy human individuals. Study-level findings and limits: Among the subsets, naive ones generally showed larger estimated richness than memory ones.

Repertoires were generated with immunoSEQ multiplex PCR, while TCRdb's copy carries only in-frame clones and drops some. Of approximately 330,000 clones in the sample, around four fifths are singletons; the top ten hold roughly a tenth. Donors were healthy HIV-negative adults without recently reported acute infections or vaccinations. Both subsets, CD45RA+ naive and CD45RA-negative memory, were split from the CD4+ cells. Regarding this clone: Its specificity is unknown. The identical CDR3 is also encoded by other nucleotide sequences in the sample.

The sequencing input was memory CD4+ T cells sorted from blood. Subset given: CD45RA-negative fraction. This sequence originates from a man aged 30-40 years in good health.

This CDR3 is CASSVQNEQFF. The CDR3 DNA reads TGCGCCAGCAGCGTGCAGAATGAGCAGTTCTTC. The chain recombines TRBV5-1 with TRBJ2-1; D is uncertain. Trimming cost V 4 bases and J 7 bases, with 6 bases left between them. The CDR3 spans 11 residues. CDR1 and CDR2 (germline): SGHRS, YFSETQ.